The 23 T cell receptor beta chains listed next were all sequenced from one sample in a study of blood T cell repertoires in COVID-19. Measured with immunoSEQ multiplex PCR; TCRdb has only the in-frame clones, and not every one. This table holds 15,000 to 20,000 clones, roughly 89% found once. The sequencing input was peripheral blood. These receptors all come from a human donor in a cohort sampled during active COVID-19.

This sequence joins TRBV7-9 and TRBJ2-4; D perhaps matches TRBD1 (6 bases). The CDR3 totals 11 residues. From germline, CDR1 is SEHNR and CDR2 FQNEAQ (reference sequence). The V end was cut by 4 bases, the J end by 12 bases, with 10 bases between. CDR3 amino acids: CASSSDRHQYF. As DNA, the CDR3 is TGTGCCAGCAGCTCCGACAGGCATCAGTACTTC.

V gene TRBV18 combines with J gene TRBJ1-2, with TRBD1 matching over 8 bases. V gave up 5 bases and J gave up 5 bases; unmatched junction bases: 10. The CDR3 is made up of 15 amino acids. Germline assignment: CDR1 KGHSH and CDR2 LQKENI. CDR3 amino acids: CASSTTGDPFYGYTF. CDR3 coding DNA: TGTGCCAGCTCAACGACAGGGGACCCATTTTATGGCTACACCTTC.

The chain uses TRBV11-2 and TRBJ1-1; D gene ambiguous. With 1 base removed from V and 6 bases from J, the gap between germline ends came to 15 bases. The CDR3 is 15 residues long. The V gene's germline CDR1 is SGHAT and CDR2 FQNNGV. CDR3: CASSLGGGGTAEAFF. The CDR3, as DNA: TGTGCCAGCAGCTTAGGAGGAGGAGGTACAGCTGAAGCTTTCTTT.

The genes are TRBV4-2 and TRBJ1-5; D might be TRBD1 (5 bases). CDR3 size: 15 residues. Trimming stripped 0 bases from V and 11 bases from J, with 17 bases between. CDR1 LGHNA and CDR2 YNFKEQ come from the germline V gene. As DNA, the CDR3 is TGTGCCAGCAGCCAAGAACCCAGGGTCGGATCCGCCCAGCATTTT. This translates into CASSQEPRVGSAQHF.

The count of this clone is one. The chain carries TRBV4-2 and TRBJ2-7, with D possibly matching TRBD1 (6 bases). The CDR3 has 14 amino acids. The germline V and J ends were trimmed by 1 base and 4 bases, with 11 bases remaining between them. Germline assignment: CDR1 LGHNA and CDR2 YNFKEQ. CDR3 protein: CASSQGSQGYEQYF. CDR3 bases: TGTGCCAGCAGCCAAGGGTCCCAGGGGTACGAGCAGTACTTC.

This chain links TRBV5-1 with TRBJ1-4; the match to TRBD1 covers 9 bases. The V and J ends lost 4 bases and 14 bases, in that order; junction bases with no gene match: 3. Germline CDR1 is SGHRS and CDR2 is YFSETQ. The length of the CDR3 is 11 residues. For the CDR3, the DNA is TGCGCCAGCAGCCCGGGACAGGGTCTGTTTTTT. It yields the protein CASSPGQGLFF. Supplemented by reference TRBV5-1 and TRBJ1-4, the full variable domain reads KAGVTQTPRYLIKTRGQQVTLSCSPISGHRSVSWYQQTPGQGLQFLFEYFSETQRNKGNFPGRFSGRQFSNSRSEMNVSTLELGDSALYLCASSPGQGLFFGSGTQLSVL.

The V call is TRBV15, the J call TRBJ2-4; 8 bases map to TRBD1. Trimming at V came to 9 bases and at J to 4 bases, leaving 8 bases not matched to a gene. The germline V gene has CDR1 LNHNV and CDR2 YYDKDF (reference sequence). The length of the CDR3 is 14 residues. CDR3 amino acids: CATSAGTGKNIQYF. The CDR3 nucleotides are TGTGCCACAAGCGCCGGGACAGGAAAAAACATTCAGTACTTC.

This clone was seen once. This chain joins TRBV11-2 and TRBJ2-7; 7 nucleotides line up with TRBD1. V lost 6 bases and J lost 3; bases outside the gene matches: 17. Germline V gene sequence: CDR1 SGHAT, CDR2 FQNNGV. CDR3 length: 17 amino acids. The CDR3 loop reads CASSFYPGTDYVYEQYF. CDR3 in DNA: TGTGCCAGCAGTTTTTACCCCGGGACAGATTATGTCTACGAGCAGTACTTC.

Only one count was recorded for this clone. The CDR3 protein is CASSPRSGELPGELFF. The CDR3 nucleotides read TGTGCCAGCAGCCCTAGGTCGGGGGAATTACCCGGGGAGCTGTTTTTT. This chain connects TRBV7-9 to TRBJ2-2, with a tentative D call TRBD2 (6 bases). In germline, CDR1 is SEHNR, CDR2 FQNEAQ (reference sequence). The CDR3 is made up of 16 amino acids. The germline V and J ends were trimmed by 5 bases and 6 bases, with 19 bases remaining between them.

This clone has a handful of counts. The V and J genes are TRBV5-4 and TRBJ1-2; D is uncertain. The V and J ends lost 0 bases and 8 bases respectively, with 8 bases between them. Germline lookup yields CDR1 SGHNT and CDR2 YYREEE (reference sequence). The CDR3 runs 12 residues. The DNA of the CDR3 is TGTGCCAGCAGCTTGGAAACGGGAGGCTACACCTTC. Residues: CASSLETGGYTF.

In DNA, the CDR3 is TGTGCCAGCTCACTACTGGGCCAGAACACCGGGGAGCTGTTTTTT. It codes for CASSLLGQNTGELFF. V usage is TRBV18 and J usage is TRBJ2-2; D gene unclear. Germline V gene sequence: CDR1 KGHSH, CDR2 LQKENI. The CDR3 is 15 residues long. Trimming removed 4 bases at V and 1 base at J, with 10 bases between.

This clone appeared a few times. This sequence joins TRBV28 and TRBJ2-2, with D tentatively TRBD2 (6 bases). V lost 0 bases to trimming and J lost 6 bases, with 14 bases between them. The CDR3 is 16 amino acids. The germline V gene encodes CDR1 MDHEN and CDR2 SYDVKM. Here the CDR3 DNA reads TGTGCCAGCAGTTTATGGGTTGGGGGGAGCCCCGGGGAGCTGTTTTTT. It is translated as CASSLWVGGSPGELFF.

The chain links TRBV14 to TRBJ2-1, with 15 bases identical to TRBD2. The CDR3 is made up of 17 amino acids. CDR1 is SGHDN, CDR2 FVKESK, per germline. Losses at the gene ends were 4 bases for V and 1 base for J; bases not matched to a gene: 2. In DNA form, the CDR3 reads TGTGCCAGCAGCCCGGGACTAGCGGGAGGTTCCTACAATGAGCAGTTCTTC. Translated, it gives CASSPGLAGGSYNEQFF.

The chain combines TRBV11-2 with TRBJ2-7, with 9 nucleotides matching TRBD2. J lost 2 bases, V lost 1 base, and 3 bases had no gene match. CDR1 and CDR2 from the germline V gene are SGHAT and FQNNGV. There are 15 residues in the CDR3. The CDR3 DNA follows: TGTGCCAGCAGCTTAGGACTAGCGGTTGCCTACGAGCAGTACTTC. Its translation is CASSLGLAVAYEQYF.

The chain recombines TRBV30 with TRBJ1-4; D uncertain. In germline, CDR1 is GTSNPN, CDR2 SVGIG (reference sequence). There are 15 residues in the CDR3. Trimming removed 2 bases at V and 5 bases at J, with 15 bases between. CDR3 nucleotides: TGTGCCTGGAGTCCTAAACTCGAACTAAATGAAAAACTGTTTTTT. Protein: CAWSPKLELNEKLFF.

The genes are TRBV18 and TRBJ1-1, with a tentative D call TRBD1 (6 bases). The length of the CDR3 is 14 residues. Trimming left V 3 bases short and J 4 bases short, with 12 bases between. The germline gives CDR1 KGHSH, CDR2 LQKENI. The CDR3 loop reads CASSPRADSTEAFF. In nucleotides, the CDR3 is TGTGCCAGCTCACCCAGGGCGGACAGCACTGAAGCTTTCTTT.

The V gene is TRBV5-1, the J gene TRBJ2-7; TRBD2 is a possible D gene (6 bases). The CDR3 is 15 residues long. Trimming pared 2 bases from V and 3 bases from J, leaving 15 bases between. Per the germline V gene, CDR1 is SGHRS and CDR2 is YFSETQ. The CDR3 DNA sequence: TGCGCCAGCAGCTTTGGAGGAGGGGATTACTACGAGCAGTACTTC. This translates into CASSFGGGDYYEQYF.

The J gene is TRBJ1-2, the V gene TRBV27; TRBD1 agrees at 8 bases. V shed 2 bases and J 0 bases; nucleotides not matched to a gene: 2. Germline V gives CDR1 MNHEY, CDR2 SMNVEV (reference sequence). The CDR3 loop spans 15 amino acids. The CDR3 loop reads CASSLQGAPNYGYTF. Written as DNA, the CDR3 is TGTGCCAGCAGTTTACAGGGGGCTCCTAACTATGGCTACACCTTC.

The gene calls are TRBV3-1 (or the pseudogene TRBV3-2) and TRBJ2-5; 8 nucleotides agree with TRBD1. J was trimmed by 4 bases and V by 1 base; bases with no gene match: 5. This CDR3 is built from 15 residues. Per the germline V gene, CDR1 is LGHDT and CDR2 is YNNKEL (reference sequence). The DNA for the CDR3 is TGTGCCAGCAGCCAAGCAGGGGGCCCCCGAGAGACCCAGTACTTC. Protein product: CASSQAGGPRETQYF.

V is TRBV29-1 and J is TRBJ1-5, with D perhaps matching TRBD1 (6 bases). The V end was cut by 5 bases, the J end by 2 bases, with 16 bases between. Per germline, CDR1 SQVTM and CDR2 ANQGSEA. CDR3 length: 15 amino acids. The CDR3 nucleotides are TGCAGCGTTCGGGAAACAGGGTACGGCAATCAGCCCCAGCATTTT. This translates into CSVRETGYGNQPQHF.

This clone was counted once. The V and J genes are TRBV28 and TRBJ2-3, with a weak D call TRBD2 (6 bases). CDR3 size: 15 residues. The V gene's germline CDR1 is MDHEN and CDR2 SYDVKM. Trimming removed 1 base at V and 6 bases at J, with 14 bases between. CDR3 coding DNA: TGTGCCAGCAGTTTATTGGCGGGATTCCCGGATACGCAGTATTTT. Its protein product is CASSLLAGFPDTQYF.

This rearrangement joins TRBV4-1 to TRBJ2-5, with 7 bases fitting TRBD2. V lost 1 base, J lost 0 bases, and 5 bases stayed unmatched. CDR1 and CDR2 (germline): MGHRA, YSYEKL. The CDR3 consists of 16 residues. Here the CDR3 DNA reads TGCGCCAGCAGCCAAGGTGGGCGGGGGAACCAAGAGACCCAGTACTTC. This codes for CASSQGGRGNQETQYF.

The chain couples TRBV28 to TRBJ2-3; 9 bases are a match to TRBD1. V shed 2 bases, J shed 4 bases, and the junction held 1 base outside the gene matches. This CDR3 spans 14 amino acids. Germline assignment: CDR1 MDHEN and CDR2 SYDVKM. The CDR3 DNA sequence: TGTGCCAGCAGTTTAACAGGGGGCTCAGATACGCAGTATTTT. This gives the protein CASSLTGGSDTQYF.